Presented here are 28 T cell receptor beta chains from one specimen sequenced in a study of blood T cell repertoires in COVID-19. Clones were read by immunoSEQ multiplex PCR, and TCRdb kept only the in-frame ones, dropping some. The table shows 350,000 to 450,000 clones, with roughly 90% occurring only once. The source material was peripheral blood. The receptors were sampled from a man aged 40-55 years with acute or convalescent COVID-19.

The rearrangement links TRBV2 to TRBJ2-6, with a possible D match to TRBD2 (6 bases). V was trimmed by 7 bases and J by 0 bases, leaving 13 bases between them. Germline V lookup: CDR1 SNHLY, CDR2 FYNNEI. The CDR3 consists of 16 residues. This CDR3 reads CASIGRGTSGANVLTF. The CDR3 DNA reads TGTGCCAGCATCGGACGGGGGACCTCTGGGGCCAACGTCCTGACTTTC.

V usage is TRBV25-1 and J usage is TRBJ1-4; 8 nucleotides match TRBD1. Losses at the gene ends were 7 bases for V and 5 bases for J; bases not matched to a gene: 9. CDR3 length: 15 amino acids. The germline gives CDR1 MGHDK, CDR2 SYGVNS. The CDR3 nucleotides are TGTGCCAGCATAGACCCCAGGACAGGGAATGAAAAACTGTTTTTT. Translating it yields CASIDPRTGNEKLFF.

This chain uses TRBV9 with TRBJ1-5; perhaps TRBD1 as D (5 bases). V lost 5 bases to trimming and J lost 7 bases, with 22 bases between them. This CDR3 has 16 residues. Per germline, CDR1 SGDLS and CDR2 YYNGEE. In DNA form, the CDR3 reads TGTGCCAGCAGTGCTATGTCAGGGCTCGGAGGGCAGCCCCAGCATTTT. Residues: CASSAMSGLGGQPQHF.

Of note for this clone: The junction and the germline gene differ at one end; a read error may be behind it. The V call is TRBV7-7, the J call TRBJ2-2, with TRBD2 identical over 10 bases. This CDR3 is built from 17 residues. The germline gives CDR1 SSHAT, CDR2 FNYEAQ (reference sequence). The CDR3 DNA reads TGTGCTAGCAGTCCCAGAGCGGGAGGGCTGGACACCGGGGAGCTGTTTTTT. It yields the protein CASSPRAGGLDTGELFF.

The chain combines TRBV18 with TRBJ1-4; 9 positions match TRBD1. This CDR3 spans 15 amino acids. Per the germline V gene, CDR1 is KGHSH and CDR2 is LQKENI. The trim removed 5 bases at V and 7 bases at J, leaving 8 bases unmatched. The CDR3 is CASSSTGQGGEKLFF. The CDR3 DNA reads TGTGCCAGCTCATCTACGGGACAGGGTGGTGAAAAACTGTTTTTT.

The rearrangement links TRBV19 to TRBJ1-4, with D uncertain. Trimming pared 2 bases from V and 0 bases from J, leaving 16 bases between. CDR1 is LNHDA, CDR2 SQIVND, per germline (reference sequence). The CDR3 length is 18 residues. CDR3 DNA sequence: TGTGCCAGTAGTATATCCGGGAGAGGCAGGACAACTAATGAAAAACTGTTTTTT. Translating gives CASSISGRGRTTNEKLFF.

This clone has only a few counts. This chain uses TRBV29-1 with TRBJ1-2, with D possibly TRBD1 on 5 matching bases. This CDR3 comprises 13 residues. The germline CDR1 and CDR2 sequences are SQVTM and ANQGSEA. With 7 bases removed from V and 10 bases from J, the gap between germline ends came to 22 bases. In nucleotides, the CDR3 is TGCAGCGCCCCCCCGGACGGGGGAACGTCCTACACCTTC. This gives the protein CSAPPDGGTSYTF.

The chain uses TRBV21-1 and TRBJ1-5. TRBV21-1 is shown as a pseudogene. CDR3 length: 21 amino acids. Here the CDR3 DNA reads TGTGCCAGCAGCGACAATTATTTCGGGAGGGACAAAGGGTATAGCAATCAGCCCCAGCATTTT. It encodes CASSDNYFGRDKGYSNQPQHF.

The CDR3 coding sequence is TGTGCCAGCAGTGAACTGGGGCACGGGACCCAGTACTTC. Its protein is CASSELGHGTQYF. The V and J genes are TRBV25-1 and TRBJ2-5; TRBD1 is a possible D gene (5 bases). The CDR3 has 13 amino acids. V gave up 2 bases and J gave up 7 bases, with 11 bases separating them. Germline values: CDR1 MGHDK, CDR2 SYGVNS.

CDR3 in amino acids: CASSLLIPRVTGELFF. CDR3 bases: TGTGCCAGCAGCTTACTTATCCCCAGGGTCACCGGGGAGCTGTTTTTT. This rearrangement joins TRBV11-1 to TRBJ2-2, with a possible D match to TRBD1 (5 bases). Trimming left V 2 bases short and J 4 bases short, with 14 bases between. This CDR3 contains 16 residues. Germline values: CDR1 SGHAT, CDR2 FQDESV (reference sequence).

The chain uses TRBV2 and TRBJ2-3; 10 bases line up with TRBD2. Germline loops: CDR1 SNHLY, CDR2 FYNNEI. The CDR3 covers 16 residues. With 6 bases clipped from V and 2 bases from J, the junction kept 8 bases outside the gene matches. The CDR3 sequence: CASRKRGTSDTDTQYF. The CDR3 DNA reads as TGTGCCAGCAGGAAACGGGGGACTAGCGACACAGATACGCAGTATTTT. Full variable domain (outside the CDR3, taken from reference TRBV2 and TRBJ2-3): EPEVTQTPSHQVTQMGQEVILRCVPISNHLYFYWYRQILGQKVEFLVSFYNNEISEKSEIFDDQFSVERPDGSNFTLKIRSTKLEDSAMYFCASRKRGTSDTDTQYFGPGTRLTVL.

The V gene is TRBV2, the J gene TRBJ1-4; 8 bases align to TRBD1. Germline V lookup: CDR1 SNHLY, CDR2 FYNNEI. V shed 1 base, J shed 4 bases, and the junction held 5 bases outside the gene matches. The CDR3 is 16 amino acids. The CDR3 loop reads CASSEGTGKGNEKLFF. The DNA for the CDR3 is TGTGCCAGCAGTGAAGGGACAGGGAAGGGTAATGAAAAACTGTTTTTT.

This clone was counted a few times. The chain joins TRBV30 to TRBJ1-2; D uncertain. CDR3 length: 10 amino acids. Germline V gene lookup returns CDR1 GTSNPN and CDR2 SVGIG (reference sequence). Between the trimmed V and J ends, which lost 8 bases and 5 bases, there was a span of 9 bases. The CDR3 DNA follows: TGTGCCGGCGTGAGGTATGGCTACACCTTC. Translation: CAGVRYGYTF. Full variable domain (rest looked up from reference TRBV30 and TRBJ1-2): SQTIHQWPATLVQPVGSPLSLECTVEGTSNPNLYWYRQAAGRGLQLLFYSVGIGQISSEVPQNLSASRPQDRQFILSSKKLLLSDSGFYLCAGVRYGYTFGSGTRLTVV.

V and J are TRBV9 and TRBJ2-7, with 7 bases aligning to TRBD2. Germline CDR1 is SGDLS and CDR2 is YYNGEE. V lost 2 bases, J lost 0 bases, and 8 bases stayed unmatched. This CDR3 has 16 residues. CDR3 sequence reads: CASSVSTSASSYEQYF. CDR3 sequence (DNA): TGTGCCAGCAGCGTCTCAACTAGCGCGAGCTCCTACGAGCAGTACTTC.

The chain is built from TRBV4-2 and TRBJ2-2, with TRBD1 identical over 8 bases. V lost 3 bases to trimming and J lost 5 bases; unmatched junction nucleotides: 5. Germline V gives CDR1 LGHNA, CDR2 YNFKEQ. The CDR3 has 15 amino acids. The CDR3 nucleotides are TGTGCCAGCAGCCACAGGACAGGGATTACCGGGGAGCTGTTTTTT. It translates to CASSHRTGITGELFF.

The sample holds one count of this clone. The rearrangement uses TRBV9 and TRBJ2-5; D gene uncertain. The germline V gene encodes CDR1 SGDLS and CDR2 YYNGEE. Trimming shortened V by 8 bases and J by 0 bases, and 14 bases separated the two germline ends. This CDR3 region has 14 residues. The CDR3 region has the DNA TGTGCCAGTAGCCGAACTGTGTACCAAGAGACCCAGTACTTC. Protein sequence: CASSRTVYQETQYF.

The rearrangement links TRBV6-6 to TRBJ2-5; D is ambiguous. The CDR3 runs to 11 residues. Trimming stripped 6 bases from V and 2 bases from J, with 4 bases between. Germline lookup yields CDR1 MNHNY and CDR2 SVGAGI (reference sequence). In nucleotides, the CDR3 is TGTGCCAGCAGCAGGCAAGAGACCCAGTACTTC. This translates into CASSRQETQYF.

The chain is built from TRBV7-2 and TRBJ2-3, with a possible D match to TRBD2 (5 bases). The CDR3 consists of 15 residues. CDR1 SGHTA and CDR2 FQGNSA come from the germline V gene. V gave up 1 base and J gave up 0 bases, with 8 bases separating them. CDR3 loop: CASSLVGASTDTQYF. CDR3 nucleotides: TGTGCCAGCAGCTTAGTGGGAGCTAGCACAGATACGCAGTATTTT.

The chain joins TRBV20-1 to TRBJ2-1; possible D gene TRBD2, 7 bases. CDR1 is DFQATT, CDR2 SNEGSKA, per germline (reference sequence). V lost 3 bases to trimming and J lost 10 bases, with 22 bases between them. The CDR3 has 15 amino acids. The CDR3 region is CSASSVGGQPHEQFF. The CDR3 bases are TGCAGTGCTAGTAGCGTGGGGGGGCAGCCCCACGAGCAGTTCTTC.

The V and J genes are TRBV5-1 and TRBJ1-3; 7 bases match TRBD1. Germline V gene lookup returns CDR1 SGHRS and CDR2 YFSETQ. With V trimmed by 8 bases and J by 3 bases, 20 bases remained unmatched. This CDR3 is 18 amino acids long. Written as DNA, the CDR3 is TGCGCCAGGACCCCAACTTCGTCATTCAGGGGGAGTGGAAACACCATATATTTT. It codes for CARTPTSSFRGSGNTIYF.

This rearrangement joins TRBV19 to TRBJ2-1; perhaps TRBD1 as D (5 bases). The germline V gene encodes CDR1 LNHDA and CDR2 SQIVND (reference sequence). The length of the CDR3 is 14 residues. The ends were cut back, 5 bases at V and 10 bases at J, with 18 bases in the middle. The CDR3 spells CASSPTTALGEQFF. The CDR3 DNA follows: TGTGCCAGTAGTCCTACGACAGCCCTGGGAGAGCAGTTCTTC.

The J gene is TRBJ1-5, the V gene TRBV15, with D maybe TRBD1 (5 bases). CDR1 is LNHNV and CDR2 is YYDKDF in the germline V gene (reference sequence). V was shortened by 0 bases and J by 0 bases, with 15 bases between the two germline ends. The CDR3 length is 18 residues. CDR3 sequence reads: CATSRDGPGEYSNQPQHF. CDR3 nucleotides: TGTGCCACCAGCAGAGACGGGCCGGGGGAATATAGCAATCAGCCCCAGCATTTT.

In its sample, this clone was seen a few times. The gene calls are TRBV3-1 (or the pseudogene TRBV3-2) and TRBJ1-5, with 10 positions matching TRBD1. The CDR3 covers 14 residues. V shed 4 bases, J shed 7 bases, and the junction held 4 bases outside the gene matches. The germline gives CDR1 LGHDT, CDR2 YNNKEL (reference sequence). The CDR3 DNA is TGTGCCAGCAGCCCGACAGGGGGCGGCCAGCCCCAGCATTTT. Its translation is CASSPTGGGQPQHF.

This clone has only one observation. The V and J genes are TRBV27 and TRBJ1-2, with a weak D call TRBD1 (6 bases). V shed 4 bases and J shed 1 base, with 7 bases lying between them. The length of the CDR3 is 13 residues. Germline values: CDR1 MNHEY, CDR2 SMNVEV (reference sequence). CDR3 residues: CASSWDINYGYTF. CDR3 bases: TGTGCCAGCAGTTGGGACATTAACTATGGCTACACCTTC.

The gene calls are TRBV20-1 and TRBJ2-5, with D possibly matching TRBD1 (6 bases). CDR3 length equals 10 residues. With 7 bases removed from V and 5 bases from J, the gap between germline ends came to 8 bases. Germline CDR1 reads DFQATT; CDR2 reads SNEGSKA (reference sequence). The CDR3 DNA reads TGCAGTGGGGGGCTGGAGACCCAGTACTTC. Encoded protein: CSGGLETQYF.

This chain joins TRBV9 and TRBJ1-3, with TRBD1 matching over 8 bases. CDR1 is SGDLS and CDR2 is YYNGEE in the germline V gene. V lost 4 bases to trimming and J lost 0 bases; unmatched junction nucleotides: 6. CDR3 size: 16 residues. The CDR3 region is CASSLLGQGSGNTIYF. CDR3 DNA: TGTGCCAGCAGCCTCCTAGGACAGGGCTCTGGAAACACCATATATTTT.

The chain is built from TRBV6-1 and TRBJ2-7, with D perhaps TRBD1 (6 bases). Per the germline V gene, CDR1 is MNHNS and CDR2 is SASEGT. The length of the CDR3 is 15 residues. V gave up 2 bases and J gave up 2 bases, with 13 bases separating them. In DNA form, the CDR3 reads TGTGCCAGCAGTGAACTCCGGACAGCTACCTACGAGCAGTACTTC. This codes for CASSELRTATYEQYF.

V is TRBV21-1 and J is TRBJ2-2; TRBD2 reflects the table's D call only, with no check against the DNA. TRBV21-1 counts as a pseudogene. CDR3 length: 19 residues. CDR3 loop: CASSKVIPCRGTNTGELFF. CDR3 DNA sequence: TGTGCCAGCAGCAAAGTCATCCCCTGCCGGGGTACGAACACCGGGGAGCTGTTTTTT.